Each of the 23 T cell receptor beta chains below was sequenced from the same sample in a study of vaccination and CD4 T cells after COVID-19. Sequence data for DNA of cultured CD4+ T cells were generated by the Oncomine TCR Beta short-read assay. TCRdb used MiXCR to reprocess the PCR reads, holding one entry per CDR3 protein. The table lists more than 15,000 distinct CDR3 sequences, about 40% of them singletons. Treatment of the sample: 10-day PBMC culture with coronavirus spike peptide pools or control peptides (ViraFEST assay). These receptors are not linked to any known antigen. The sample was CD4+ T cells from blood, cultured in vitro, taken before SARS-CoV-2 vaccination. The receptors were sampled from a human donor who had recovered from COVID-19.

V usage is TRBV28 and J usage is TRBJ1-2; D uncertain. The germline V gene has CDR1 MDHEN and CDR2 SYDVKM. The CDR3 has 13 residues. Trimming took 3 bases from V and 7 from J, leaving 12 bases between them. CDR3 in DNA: TGTGCCAGCAGTTTCCCGGGAGGGATTGGCTACACCTTC. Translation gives CASSFPGGIGYTF.

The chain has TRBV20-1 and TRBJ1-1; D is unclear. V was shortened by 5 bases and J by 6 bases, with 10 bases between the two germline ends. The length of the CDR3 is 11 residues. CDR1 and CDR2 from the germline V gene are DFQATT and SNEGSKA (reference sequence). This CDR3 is CSAPRQSEAFF. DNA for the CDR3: TGCAGTGCTCCCCGGCAGTCTGAAGCTTTCTTT.

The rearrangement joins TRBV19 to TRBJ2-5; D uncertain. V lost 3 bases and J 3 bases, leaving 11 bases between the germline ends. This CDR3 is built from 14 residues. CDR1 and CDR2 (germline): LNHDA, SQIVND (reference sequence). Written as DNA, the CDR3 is TGTGCCAGTAGTATCGGTGTCGTGGAAGAGACCCAGTACTTC. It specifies CASSIGVVEETQYF. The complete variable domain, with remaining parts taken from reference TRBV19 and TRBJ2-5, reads DGGITQSPKYLFRKEGQNVTLSCEQNLNHDAMYWYRQDPGQGLRLIYYSQIVNDFQKGDIAEGYSVSREKKESFPLTVTSAQKNPTAFYLCASSIGVVEETQYFGPGTRLLVL.

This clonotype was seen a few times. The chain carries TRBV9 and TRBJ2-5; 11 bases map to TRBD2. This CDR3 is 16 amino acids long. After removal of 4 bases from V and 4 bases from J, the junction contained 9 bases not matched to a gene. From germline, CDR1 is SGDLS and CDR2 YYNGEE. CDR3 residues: CASSILGTSGLETQYF. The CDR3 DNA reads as TGTGCCAGCAGCATACTCGGGACTAGCGGTTTAGAGACCCAGTACTTC.

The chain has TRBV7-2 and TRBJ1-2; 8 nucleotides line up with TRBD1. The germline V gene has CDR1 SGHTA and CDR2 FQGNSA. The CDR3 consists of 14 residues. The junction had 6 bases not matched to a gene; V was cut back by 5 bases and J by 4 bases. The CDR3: CASSHDGQGYGYTF. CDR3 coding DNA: TGTGCCAGCAGCCACGATGGACAGGGCTATGGCTACACCTTC.

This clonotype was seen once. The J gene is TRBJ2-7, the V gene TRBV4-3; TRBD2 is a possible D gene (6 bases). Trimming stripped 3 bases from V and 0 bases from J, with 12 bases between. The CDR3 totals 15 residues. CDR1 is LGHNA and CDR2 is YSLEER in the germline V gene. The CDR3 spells CASSQASGLSYEQYF. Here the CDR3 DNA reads TGCGCCAGCAGCCAGGCATCGGGACTCTCCTACGAGCAGTACTTC.

CDR3 region: CASSIPRGSSHGELFF. The CDR3, as DNA: TGTGCCAGTAGTATCCCGCGGGGGAGTTCGCACGGGGAGCTGTTTTTT. The V and J genes are TRBV19 and TRBJ2-2; 7 bases fit TRBD2. The germline CDR1 and CDR2 sequences are LNHDA and SQIVND (reference sequence). The CDR3 has 16 residues. J was trimmed by 7 bases and V by 3 bases; bases with no gene match: 11.

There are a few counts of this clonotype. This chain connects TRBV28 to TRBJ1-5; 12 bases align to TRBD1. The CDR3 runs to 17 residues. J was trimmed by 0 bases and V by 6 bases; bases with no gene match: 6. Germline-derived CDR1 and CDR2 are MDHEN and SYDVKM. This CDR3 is CASRSGTGGYSNQPQHF. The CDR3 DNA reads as TGTGCCAGCAGATCCGGGACAGGGGGCTATAGCAATCAGCCCCAGCATTTT.

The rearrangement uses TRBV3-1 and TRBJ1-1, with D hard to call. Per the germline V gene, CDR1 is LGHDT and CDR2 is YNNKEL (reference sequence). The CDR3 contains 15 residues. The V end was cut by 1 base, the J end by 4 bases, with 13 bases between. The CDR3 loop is CASSQAAGVGTEAFF. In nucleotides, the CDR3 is TGTGCCAGCAGCCAAGCGGCCGGGGTCGGCACTGAAGCTTTCTTT.

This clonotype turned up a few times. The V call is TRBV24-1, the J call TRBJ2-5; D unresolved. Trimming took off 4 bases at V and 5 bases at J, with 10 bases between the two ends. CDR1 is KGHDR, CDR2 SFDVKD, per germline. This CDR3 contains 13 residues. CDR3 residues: CATSEIQRETQYF. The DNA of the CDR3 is TGTGCCACCAGTGAAATCCAACGCGAGACCCAGTACTTC.

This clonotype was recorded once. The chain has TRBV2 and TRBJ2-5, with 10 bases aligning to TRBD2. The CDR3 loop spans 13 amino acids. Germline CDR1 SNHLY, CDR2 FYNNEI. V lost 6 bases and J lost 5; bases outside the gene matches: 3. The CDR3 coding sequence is TGTGCCAGCAGAAGCGGGGGGGGGGAGACCCAGTACTTC. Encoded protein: CASRSGGGETQYF.

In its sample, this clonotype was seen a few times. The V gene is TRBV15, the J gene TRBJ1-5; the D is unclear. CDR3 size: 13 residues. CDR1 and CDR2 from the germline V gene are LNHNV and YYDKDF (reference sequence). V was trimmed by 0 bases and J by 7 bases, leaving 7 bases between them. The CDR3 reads CATSRDQGQPQHF. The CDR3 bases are TGTGCCACCAGCAGAGATCAAGGGCAGCCCCAGCATTTT. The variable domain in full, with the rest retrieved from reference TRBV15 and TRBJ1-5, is DAMVIQNPRYQVTQFGKPVTLSCSQTLNHNVMYWYQQKSSQAPKLLFHYYDKDFNNEADTPDNFQSRRPNTSFCFLDIRSPGLGDTAMYLCATSRDQGQPQHFGDGTRLSIL.

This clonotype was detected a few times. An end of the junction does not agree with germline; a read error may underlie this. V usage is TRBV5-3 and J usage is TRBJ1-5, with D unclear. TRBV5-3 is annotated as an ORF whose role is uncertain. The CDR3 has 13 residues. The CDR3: CASSLDLNQPQHF. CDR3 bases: TGTGCCAGCAGCTTGGATTTAAATCAGCCCCAGCATTTT.

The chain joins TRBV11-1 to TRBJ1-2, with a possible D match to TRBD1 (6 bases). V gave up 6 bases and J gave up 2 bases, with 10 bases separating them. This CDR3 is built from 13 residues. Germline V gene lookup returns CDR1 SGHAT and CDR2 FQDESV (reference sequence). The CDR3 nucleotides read TGTGCCAGCAGTTCTACAGGGAACTATGGCTACACCTTC. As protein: CASSSTGNYGYTF.

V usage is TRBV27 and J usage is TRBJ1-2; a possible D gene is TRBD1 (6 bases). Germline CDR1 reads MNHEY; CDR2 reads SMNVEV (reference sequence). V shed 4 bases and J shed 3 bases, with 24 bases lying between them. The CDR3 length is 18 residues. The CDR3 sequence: CASSYIGAKQGGDYGYTF. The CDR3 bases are TGTGCCAGCAGTTATATTGGGGCTAAACAGGGAGGCGACTATGGCTACACCTTC.

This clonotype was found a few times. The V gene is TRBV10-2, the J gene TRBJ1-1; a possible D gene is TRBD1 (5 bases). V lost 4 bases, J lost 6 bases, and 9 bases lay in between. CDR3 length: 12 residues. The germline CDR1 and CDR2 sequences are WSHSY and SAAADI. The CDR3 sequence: CASSVGTAEAFF. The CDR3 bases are TGCGCCAGCAGTGTCGGGACGGCTGAAGCTTTCTTT.

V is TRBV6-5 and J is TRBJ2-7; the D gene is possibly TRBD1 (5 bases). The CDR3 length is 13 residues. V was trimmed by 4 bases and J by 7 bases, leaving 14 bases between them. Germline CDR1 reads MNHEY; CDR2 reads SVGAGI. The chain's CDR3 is CASSSIDSSEQYF. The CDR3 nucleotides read TGTGCCAGCAGTTCAATAGACAGCTCGGAGCAGTACTTC.

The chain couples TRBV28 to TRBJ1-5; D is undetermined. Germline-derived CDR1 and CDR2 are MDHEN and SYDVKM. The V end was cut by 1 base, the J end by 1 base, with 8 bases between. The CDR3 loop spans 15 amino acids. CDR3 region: CASSLSGLSNQPQHF. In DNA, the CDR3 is TGTGCCAGCAGTTTATCCGGGCTGAGCAATCAGCCCCAGCATTTT. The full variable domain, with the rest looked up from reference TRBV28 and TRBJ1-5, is DVKVTQSSRYLVKRTGEKVFLECVQDMDHENMFWYRQDPGLGLRLIYFSYDVKMKEKGDIPEGYSVSREKKERFSLILESASTNQTSMYLCASSLSGLSNQPQHFGDGTRLSIL.

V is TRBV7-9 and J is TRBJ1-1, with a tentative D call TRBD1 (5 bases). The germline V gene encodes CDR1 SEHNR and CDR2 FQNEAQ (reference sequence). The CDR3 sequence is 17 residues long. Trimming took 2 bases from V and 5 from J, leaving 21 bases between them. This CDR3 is CASSLSKWGRRRTEAFF. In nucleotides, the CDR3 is TGTGCCAGCAGCTTAAGTAAATGGGGCAGGAGACGGACTGAAGCTTTCTTT.

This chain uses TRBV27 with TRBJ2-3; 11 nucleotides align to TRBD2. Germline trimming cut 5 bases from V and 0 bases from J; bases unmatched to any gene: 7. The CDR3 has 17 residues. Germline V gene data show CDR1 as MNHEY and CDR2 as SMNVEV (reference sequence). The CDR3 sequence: CASSKTLAGGSTDTQYF. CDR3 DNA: TGTGCCAGCAGTAAAACGTTAGCGGGAGGGAGCACAGATACGCAGTATTTT.

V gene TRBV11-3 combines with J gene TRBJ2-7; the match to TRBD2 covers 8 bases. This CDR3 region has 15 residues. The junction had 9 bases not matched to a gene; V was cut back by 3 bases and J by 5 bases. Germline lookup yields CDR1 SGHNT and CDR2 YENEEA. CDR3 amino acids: CASSFLSGRGDEQYF. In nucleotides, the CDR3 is TGTGCCAGCAGCTTCTTAAGCGGGAGAGGAGACGAGCAGTACTTC.

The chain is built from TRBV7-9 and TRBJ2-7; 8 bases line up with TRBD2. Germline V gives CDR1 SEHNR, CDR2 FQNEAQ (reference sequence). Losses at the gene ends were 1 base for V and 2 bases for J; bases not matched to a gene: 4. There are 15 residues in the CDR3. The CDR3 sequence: CASSLEAGAPYEQYF. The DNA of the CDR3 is TGTGCCAGCAGCTTAGAAGCGGGGGCCCCCTACGAGCAGTACTTC.

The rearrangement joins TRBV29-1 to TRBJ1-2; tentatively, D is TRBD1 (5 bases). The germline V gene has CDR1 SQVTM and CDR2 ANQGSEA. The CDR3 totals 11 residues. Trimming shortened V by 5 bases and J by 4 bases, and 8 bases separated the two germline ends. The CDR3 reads CSVRGTYGYTF. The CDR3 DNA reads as TGCAGCGTTCGGGGGACCTATGGCTACACCTTC.